This TCR beta chain was found in a study of blood T cell repertoires in COVID-19. Across the whole study: The analysed material was cDNA or gDNA that came from T cells, B-cell-depleted T cells, or PBMCs.

Individuals aged roughly 18 to 90 years were recruited from 20 to 25 US areas. TCRdb's copy holds only in-frame clones and misses some; the assay was immunoSEQ multiplex PCR. The sample lists around 280,000 clones; around 90% were seen once. This sequence originates from a woman aged 18-29 years with acute COVID-19. The sample comprised PBMCs or T cells enriched from blood (not recorded which).

CDR3 sequence: CASRQLAGESNEQFF. The CDR3 DNA sequence: TGTGCCAGCAGGCAGTTAGCGGGAGAGAGCAATGAGCAGTTCTTC. The chain uses TRBV6-5 and TRBJ2-1, with 9 nucleotides matching TRBD2. Germline V lookup: CDR1 MNHEY, CDR2 SVGAGI. V shed 6 bases, J shed 6 bases, and the junction held 9 bases outside the gene matches. CDR3 size: 15 residues.